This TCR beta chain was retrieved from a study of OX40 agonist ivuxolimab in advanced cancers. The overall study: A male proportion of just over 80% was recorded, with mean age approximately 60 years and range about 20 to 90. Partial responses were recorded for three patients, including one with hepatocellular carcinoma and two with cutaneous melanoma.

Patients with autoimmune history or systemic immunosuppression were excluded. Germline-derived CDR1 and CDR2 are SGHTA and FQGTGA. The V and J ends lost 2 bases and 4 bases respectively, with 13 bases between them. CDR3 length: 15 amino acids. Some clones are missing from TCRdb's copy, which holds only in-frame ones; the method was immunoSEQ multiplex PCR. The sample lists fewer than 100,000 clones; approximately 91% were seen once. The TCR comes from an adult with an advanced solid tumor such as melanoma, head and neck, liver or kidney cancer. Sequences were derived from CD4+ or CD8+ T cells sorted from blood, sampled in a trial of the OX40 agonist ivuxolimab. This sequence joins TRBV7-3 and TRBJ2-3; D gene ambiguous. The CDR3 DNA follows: TGTGCCAGCAGCTTAGGCCAGGTTGACTCAGATACGCAGTATTTT. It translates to CASSLGQVDSDTQYF.